Detailed here is one T cell receptor (beta chain). Germline CDR1 and CDR2: MNHEY and SVGAGI. V lost 8 bases to trimming and J lost 1 base; unmatched junction nucleotides: 9. CDR3 size: 15 residues. This sample was included in a study of blood T cell repertoires in COVID-19. As for the study in general: Samples of COVID-19 (acute and convalescent) were obtained from the United States, Italy and Spain. Sample material is recorded as cDNA or gDNA derived from T cells, B-cell-depleted T cells, or PBMCs.

Authors' methods: The authors estimated nucleated cell counts from reference gene primer amplification. Measured with immunoSEQ multiplex PCR; TCRdb has only the in-frame clones, and not every one. For V, J and clone size, that table is used; D and trimming come from the DNA. The sample has around 180,000 clones, about 87% seen once. The sample taken for sequencing was peripheral blood. The clonotype was recovered from a man aged 40-50 years with active or convalescent COVID-19. The chain joins TRBV6-5 to TRBJ1-1, with TRBD1 matching over 8 bases. The CDR3 region has the DNA TGTGCCAGCTCGGGACAGGTGTATTGGAACACTGAAGCTTTCTTT. Its translation is CASSGQVYWNTEAFF.